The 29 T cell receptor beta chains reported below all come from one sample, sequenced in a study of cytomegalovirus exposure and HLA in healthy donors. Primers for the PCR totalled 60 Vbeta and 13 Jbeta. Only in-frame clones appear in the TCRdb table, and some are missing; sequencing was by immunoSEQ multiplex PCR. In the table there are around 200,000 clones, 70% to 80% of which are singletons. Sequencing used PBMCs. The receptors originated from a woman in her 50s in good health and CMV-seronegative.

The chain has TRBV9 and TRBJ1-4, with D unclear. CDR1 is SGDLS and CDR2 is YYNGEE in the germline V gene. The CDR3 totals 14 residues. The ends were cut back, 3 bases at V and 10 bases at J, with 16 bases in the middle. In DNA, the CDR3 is TGTGCCAGCAGCGCTAAGCAGGAATTAGGAAAACTGTTTTTT. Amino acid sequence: CASSAKQELGKLFF.

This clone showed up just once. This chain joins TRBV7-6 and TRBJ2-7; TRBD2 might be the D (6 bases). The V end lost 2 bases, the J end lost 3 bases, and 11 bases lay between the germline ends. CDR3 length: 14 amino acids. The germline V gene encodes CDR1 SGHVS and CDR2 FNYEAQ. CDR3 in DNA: TGTGCCAGCAGCTTAACCACTAGCAGCTACGAGCAGTACTTC. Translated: CASSLTTSSYEQYF.

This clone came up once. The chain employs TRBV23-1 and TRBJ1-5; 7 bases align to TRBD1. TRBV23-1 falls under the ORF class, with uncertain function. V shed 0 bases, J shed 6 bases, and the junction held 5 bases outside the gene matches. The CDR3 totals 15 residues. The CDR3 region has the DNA TGCGCCAGCAGTCAATCCCGACAGGGTGCTCAGCCCCAGCATTTT. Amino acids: CASSQSRQGAQPQHF.

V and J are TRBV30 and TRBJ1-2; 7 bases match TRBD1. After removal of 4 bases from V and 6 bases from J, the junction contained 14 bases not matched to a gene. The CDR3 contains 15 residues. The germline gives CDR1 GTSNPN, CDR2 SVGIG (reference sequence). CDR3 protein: CAWKRDSAADDGYTF. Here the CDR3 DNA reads TGTGCCTGGAAACGGGACAGCGCCGCCGATGATGGCTACACCTTC.

CDR3 in amino acids: CASSPRQYYGYTF. The CDR3 DNA reads TGTGCCAGCAGTCCTCGTCAGTACTATGGCTACACCTTC. The chain combines TRBV6-5 with TRBJ1-2; D gene ambiguous. In germline, CDR1 is MNHEY, CDR2 SVGAGI. V lost 5 bases to trimming and J lost 3 bases, with 10 bases between them. The CDR3 contains 13 residues.

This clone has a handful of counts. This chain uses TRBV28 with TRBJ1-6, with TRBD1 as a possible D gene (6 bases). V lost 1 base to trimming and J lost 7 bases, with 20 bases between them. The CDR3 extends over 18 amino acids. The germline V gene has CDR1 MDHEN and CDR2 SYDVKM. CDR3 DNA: TGTGCCAGCAGTTTATCAAGGTCCCCAGGGGCCCTAAATTCACCCCTCCACTTT. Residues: CASSLSRSPGALNSPLHF.

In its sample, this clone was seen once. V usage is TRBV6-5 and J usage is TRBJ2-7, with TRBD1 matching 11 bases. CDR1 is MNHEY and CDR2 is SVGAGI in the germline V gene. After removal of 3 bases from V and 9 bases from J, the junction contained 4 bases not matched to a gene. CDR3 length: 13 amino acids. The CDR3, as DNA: TGTGCCAGCAGTTATGGGACAGGGGGGTGGCAGTACTTC. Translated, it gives CASSYGTGGWQYF.

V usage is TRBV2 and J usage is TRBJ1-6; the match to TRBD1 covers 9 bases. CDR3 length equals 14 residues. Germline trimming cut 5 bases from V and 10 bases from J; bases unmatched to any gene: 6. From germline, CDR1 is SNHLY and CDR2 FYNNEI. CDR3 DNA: TGTGCCAGCAGTAACAGGGGGCTTACCTCACCCCTCCACTTT. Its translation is CASSNRGLTSPLHF.

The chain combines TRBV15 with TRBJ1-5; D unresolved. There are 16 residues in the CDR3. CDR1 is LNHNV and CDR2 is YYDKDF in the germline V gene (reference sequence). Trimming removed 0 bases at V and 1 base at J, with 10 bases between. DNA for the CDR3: TGTGCCACCAGCAGAGACCGCTCTATGAGCAATCAGCCCCAGCATTTT. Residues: CATSRDRSMSNQPQHF.

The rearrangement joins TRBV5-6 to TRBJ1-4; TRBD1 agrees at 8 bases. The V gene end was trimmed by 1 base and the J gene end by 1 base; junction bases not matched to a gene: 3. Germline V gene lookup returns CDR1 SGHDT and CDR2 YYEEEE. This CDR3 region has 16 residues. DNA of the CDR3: TGTGCCAGCAGCTTGCAGGGGGCGCGAACTAATGAAAAACTGTTTTTT. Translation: CASSLQGARTNEKLFF.

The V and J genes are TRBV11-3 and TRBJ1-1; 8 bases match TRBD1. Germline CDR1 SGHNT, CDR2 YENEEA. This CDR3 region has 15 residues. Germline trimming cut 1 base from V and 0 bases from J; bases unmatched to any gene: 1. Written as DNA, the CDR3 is TGTGCCAGCAGCTTAGGGACAGGGATGAACACTGAAGCTTTCTTT. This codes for CASSLGTGMNTEAFF.

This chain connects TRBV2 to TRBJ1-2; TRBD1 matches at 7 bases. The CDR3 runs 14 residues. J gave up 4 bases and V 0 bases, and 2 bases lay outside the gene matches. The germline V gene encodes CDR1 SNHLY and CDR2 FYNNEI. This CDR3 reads CASSEARQGYGYTF. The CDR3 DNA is TGTGCCAGCAGTGAAGCCAGACAGGGCTATGGCTACACCTTC.

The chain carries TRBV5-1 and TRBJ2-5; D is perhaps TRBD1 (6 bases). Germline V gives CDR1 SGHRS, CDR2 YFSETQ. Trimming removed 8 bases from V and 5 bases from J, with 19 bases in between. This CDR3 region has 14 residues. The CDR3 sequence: CASRQGTLLETQYF. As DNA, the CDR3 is TGCGCCAGTCGCCAGGGGACACTGCTCGAGACCCAGTACTTC.

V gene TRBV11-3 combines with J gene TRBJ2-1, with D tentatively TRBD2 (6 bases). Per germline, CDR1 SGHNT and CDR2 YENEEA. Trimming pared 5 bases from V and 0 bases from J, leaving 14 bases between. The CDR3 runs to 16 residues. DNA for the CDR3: TGTGCCAGCAGCGTCGGAGGGCGGAGCTCCTACAATGAGCAGTTCTTC. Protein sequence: CASSVGGRSSYNEQFF.

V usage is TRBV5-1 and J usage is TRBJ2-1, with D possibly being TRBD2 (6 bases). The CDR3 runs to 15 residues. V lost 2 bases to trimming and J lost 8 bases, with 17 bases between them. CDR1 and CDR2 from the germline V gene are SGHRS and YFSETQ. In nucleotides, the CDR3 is TGCGCCAGCAGCTTTGAAGTGCGGGGTCGAGATGAGCAGTTCTTC. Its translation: CASSFEVRGRDEQFF. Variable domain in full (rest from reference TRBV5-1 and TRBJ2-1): KAGVTQTPRYLIKTRGQQVTLSCSPISGHRSVSWYQQTPGQGLQFLFEYFSETQRNKGNFPGRFSGRQFSNSRSEMNVSTLELGDSALYLCASSFEVRGRDEQFFGPGTRLTVL.

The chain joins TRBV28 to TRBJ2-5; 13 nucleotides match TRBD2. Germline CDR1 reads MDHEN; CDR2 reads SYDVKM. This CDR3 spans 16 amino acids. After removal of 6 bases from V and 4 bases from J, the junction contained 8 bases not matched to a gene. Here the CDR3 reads CASSQTSGGARETQYF. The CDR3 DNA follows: TGTGCCAGCAGCCAAACTAGCGGGGGGGCCCGAGAGACCCAGTACTTC.

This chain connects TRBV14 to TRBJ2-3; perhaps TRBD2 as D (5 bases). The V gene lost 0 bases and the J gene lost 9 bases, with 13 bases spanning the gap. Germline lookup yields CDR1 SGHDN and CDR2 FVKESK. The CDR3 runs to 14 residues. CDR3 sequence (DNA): TGTGCCAGCAGCCAAGATTGGCGGGCCAGCACGCAGTATTTT. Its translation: CASSQDWRASTQYF.

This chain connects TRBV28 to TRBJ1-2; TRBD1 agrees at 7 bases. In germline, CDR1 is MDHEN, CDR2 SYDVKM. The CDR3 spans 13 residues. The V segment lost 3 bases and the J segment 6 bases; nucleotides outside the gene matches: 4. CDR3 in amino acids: CASSLKGADGYTF. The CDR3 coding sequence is TGTGCCAGCAGTTTGAAGGGGGCGGATGGCTACACCTTC.

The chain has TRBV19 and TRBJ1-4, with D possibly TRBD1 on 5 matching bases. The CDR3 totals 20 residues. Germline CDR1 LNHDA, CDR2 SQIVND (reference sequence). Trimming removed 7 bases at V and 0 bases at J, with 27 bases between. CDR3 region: CASTRQYSLLTRATNEKLFF. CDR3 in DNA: TGTGCCAGTACGAGACAGTATTCCCTCCTAACCAGAGCAACTAATGAAAAACTGTTTTTT.

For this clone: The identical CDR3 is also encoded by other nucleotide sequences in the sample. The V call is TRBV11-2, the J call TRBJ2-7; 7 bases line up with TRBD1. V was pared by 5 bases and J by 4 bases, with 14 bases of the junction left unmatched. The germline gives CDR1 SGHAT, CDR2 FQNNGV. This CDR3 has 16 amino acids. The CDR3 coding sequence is TGTGCCAGCAGCCCCTTTGGGACAGTGAGCCTTTACGAGCAGTACTTC. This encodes CASSPFGTVSLYEQYF.

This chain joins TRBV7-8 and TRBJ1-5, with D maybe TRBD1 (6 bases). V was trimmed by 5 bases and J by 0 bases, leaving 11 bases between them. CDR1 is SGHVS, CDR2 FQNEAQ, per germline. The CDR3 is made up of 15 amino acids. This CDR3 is CASSTDRNSNQPQHF. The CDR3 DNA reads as TGTGCCAGCAGCACCGACAGGAATAGCAATCAGCCCCAGCATTTT.

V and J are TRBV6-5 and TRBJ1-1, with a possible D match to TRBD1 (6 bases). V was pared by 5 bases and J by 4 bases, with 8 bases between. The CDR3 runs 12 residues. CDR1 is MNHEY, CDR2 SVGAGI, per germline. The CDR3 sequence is CASSQGPTEAFF. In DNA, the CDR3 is TGTGCCAGCAGTCAGGGGCCCACTGAAGCTTTCTTT.

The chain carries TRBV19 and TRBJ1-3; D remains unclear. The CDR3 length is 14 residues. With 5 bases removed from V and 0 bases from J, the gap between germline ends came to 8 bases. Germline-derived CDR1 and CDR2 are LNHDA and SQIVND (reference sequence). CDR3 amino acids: CASSSQASGNTIYF. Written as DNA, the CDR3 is TGTGCCAGTAGTTCCCAGGCCTCTGGAAACACCATATATTTT. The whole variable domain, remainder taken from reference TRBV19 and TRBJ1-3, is DGGITQSPKYLFRKEGQNVTLSCEQNLNHDAMYWYRQDPGQGLRLIYYSQIVNDFQKGDIAEGYSVSREKKESFPLTVTSAQKNPTAFYLCASSSQASGNTIYFGEGSWLTVV.

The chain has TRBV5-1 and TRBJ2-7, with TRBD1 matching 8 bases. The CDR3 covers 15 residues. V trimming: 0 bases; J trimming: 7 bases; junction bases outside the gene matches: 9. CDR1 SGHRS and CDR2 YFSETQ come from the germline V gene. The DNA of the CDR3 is TGCGCCAGCAGCTTGGCAGTTCAGGGGGCTGGGGAGCAGTACTTC. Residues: CASSLAVQGAGEQYF.

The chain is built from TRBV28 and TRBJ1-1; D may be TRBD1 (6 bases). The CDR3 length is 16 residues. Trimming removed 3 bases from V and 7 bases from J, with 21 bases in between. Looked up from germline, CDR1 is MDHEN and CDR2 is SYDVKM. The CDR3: CASSLGGSRGGFEAFF. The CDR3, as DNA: TGTGCCAGCAGTTTGGGGGGCTCCCGGGGGGGGTTTGAAGCTTTCTTT. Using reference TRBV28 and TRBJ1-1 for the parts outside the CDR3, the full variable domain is DVKVTQSSRYLVKRTGEKVFLECVQDMDHENMFWYRQDPGLGLRLIYFSYDVKMKEKGDIPEGYSVSREKKERFSLILESASTNQTSMYLCASSLGGSRGGFEAFFGQGTRLTVV.

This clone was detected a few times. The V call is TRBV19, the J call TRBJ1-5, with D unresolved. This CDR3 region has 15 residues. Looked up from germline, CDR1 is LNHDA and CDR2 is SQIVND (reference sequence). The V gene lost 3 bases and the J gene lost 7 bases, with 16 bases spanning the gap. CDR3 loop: CASSMAPRVGQPQHF. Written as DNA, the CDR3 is TGTGCCAGTAGTATGGCCCCCCGGGTAGGCCAGCCCCAGCATTTT.

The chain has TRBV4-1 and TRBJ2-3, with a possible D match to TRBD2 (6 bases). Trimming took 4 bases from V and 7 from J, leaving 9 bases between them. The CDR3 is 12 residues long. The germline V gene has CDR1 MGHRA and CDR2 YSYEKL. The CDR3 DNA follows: TGCGCCAGCAGCCGTAGCGGAAATACGCAGTATTTT. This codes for CASSRSGNTQYF.

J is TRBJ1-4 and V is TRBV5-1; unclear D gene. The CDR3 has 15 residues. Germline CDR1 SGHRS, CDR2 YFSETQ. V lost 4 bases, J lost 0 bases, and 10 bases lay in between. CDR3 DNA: TGCGCCAGCAGCCCTAGCGTAGCAACTAATGAAAAACTGTTTTTT. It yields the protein CASSPSVATNEKLFF. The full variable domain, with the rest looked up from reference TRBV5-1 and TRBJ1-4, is KAGVTQTPRYLIKTRGQQVTLSCSPISGHRSVSWYQQTPGQGLQFLFEYFSETQRNKGNFPGRFSGRQFSNSRSEMNVSTLELGDSALYLCASSPSVATNEKLFFGSGTQLSVL.

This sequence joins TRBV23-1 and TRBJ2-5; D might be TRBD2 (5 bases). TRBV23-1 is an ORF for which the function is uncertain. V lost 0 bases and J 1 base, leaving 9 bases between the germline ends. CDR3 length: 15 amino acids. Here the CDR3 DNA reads TGCGCCAGCAGTCAATCGGGAGAGTTCCAAGAGACCCAGTACTTC. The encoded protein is CASSQSGEFQETQYF.